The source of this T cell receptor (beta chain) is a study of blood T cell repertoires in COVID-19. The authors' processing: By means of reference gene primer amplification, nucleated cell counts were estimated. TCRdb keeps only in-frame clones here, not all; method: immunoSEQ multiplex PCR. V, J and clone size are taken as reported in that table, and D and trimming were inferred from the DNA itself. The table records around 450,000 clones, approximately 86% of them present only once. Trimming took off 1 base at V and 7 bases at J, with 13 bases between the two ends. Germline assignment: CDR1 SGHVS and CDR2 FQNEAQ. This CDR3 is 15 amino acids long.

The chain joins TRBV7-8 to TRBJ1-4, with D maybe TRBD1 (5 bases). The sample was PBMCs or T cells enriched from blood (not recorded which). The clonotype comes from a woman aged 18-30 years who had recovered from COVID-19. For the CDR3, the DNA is TGTGCCAGCAGCTTAGTGTCGGGGGGGAGTGAAAAACTGTTTTTT. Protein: CASSLVSGGSEKLFF.